The rows below give T cell receptor beta chains drawn from one sample of a study of T cells in Graves' hyperthyroidism and ophthalmopathy. TCRdb re-analysed the multiplex PCR reads in MiXCR, keeping a single row per CDR3 protein. The sample holds almost 600,000 distinct CDR3 sequences, 14% seen once. The sequencing input was blood. The source is a woman in her twenties or thirties with Graves' hyperthyroidism that later progressed to Graves' ophthalmopathy. The CDR3 runs from the conserved cysteine through the conserved F or W. A D gene is named only where the DNA matches it firmly. Only some rows state a clone size, as once, few, many or a class for expanded clones.

d_gene | j_gene | v_gene | abundance | CDR3nt | CDR3aa
TRBD1 | TRBJ1-1 | TRBV7-9 | many | TGTGCCAGCAGCTTAGTCTGGGCGACAGGGGGGATGAACACTGAAGCTTTCTTT | CASSLVWATGGMNTEAFF
TRBD1 | TRBJ1-1 | TRBV7-8 | few | TGTGCCAGCAGCTTAGCCAACAGGGGATACACTGAAGCTTTCTTT | CASSLANRGYTEAFF
TRBD2 | TRBJ2-1 | TRBV24-1 | NA | TGTGCCACCAGTGCCCCGGGGAGCGGGGGGGGGGATGAGCAGTTCTTC | CATSAPGSGGGDEQFF
NA | TRBJ2-1 | TRBV2 | many | TGTGCCAGCAGGGTTACTATAGCGGAAACCTACAATGAGCAGTTCTTC | CASRVTIAETYNEQFF
NA | TRBJ2-4 | TRBV28 | NA | TGTGCCAGCAGTTTATCCGGAACCCTTGATCACATTCAGTACTTC | CASSLSGTLDHIQYF
TRBD2 | TRBJ2-7 | TRBV28 | many | TGTGCCAGCAGCAAACTAGCGGGGGGCTCCTACGAGCAGTACTTC | CASSKLAGGSYEQYF
NA | TRBJ2-3 | TRBV25-1 | many | TGTGCCAGCAGTGACCAGGGGGGATACACAGATACGCAGTATTTT | CASSDQGGYTDTQYF
NA | TRBJ1-4 | TRBV12-3/TRBV12-4 | NA | TGTGCCAGCAGCCCGGCAGGAGGCAGGAATGAAAAACTGTTTTTT | CASSPAGGRNEKLFF
TRBD2 | TRBJ2-3 | TRBV7-3 | NA | TGTGCCAGCAGCCCTACTAGCGCTAGCACAGATACGCAGTATTTT | CASSPTSASTDTQYF
NA | TRBJ2-7 | TRBV19 | many | TGTGCCAGTAGGCCCCGGGGTTTCTCCTACGAGCAGTACTTC | CASRPRGFSYEQYF
NA | TRBJ1-4 | TRBV19 | many | TGTGCCAGTAGTCCGGTTCGAGGACAGCCTAATGAAAAACTGTTTTTT | CASSPVRGQPNEKLFF
NA | TRBJ1-1 | TRBV12-3/TRBV12-4 | many | TGTGCCAGCACCTACGGAGGTGAAGCTTTCTTT | CASTYGGEAFF
NA | TRBJ2-3 | TRBV10-3 | many | TGTGCCAGCCGGAAAGAGGATACGCAGTATTTT | CASRKEDTQYF
NA | TRBJ2-5 | TRBV27 | many | TGTGCCAGCAGTCGCGAAAACCGGGGGACCCAGTACTTC | CASSRENRGTQYF
TRBD2 | TRBJ2-1 | TRBV10-3 | many | TGTGCCTCGCGGGAGAACAATGAGCAGTTCTTC | CASRENNEQFF
NA | TRBJ1-5 | TRBV3-1 | many | TGTGCCAGCAGCCAAGAGGATATGGATCAGCCCCAGCATTTT | CASSQEDMDQPQHF